A selection of T cell receptor beta chains follows, all from one sample in a study of T-cell reconstitution after alpha-beta-depleted transplantation in children. TCRdb passed the PCR reads through MiXCR, listing each CDR3 protein once. Here the sample spans around 600,000 distinct CDR3 sequences, around 23% being singletons. The sequenced sample was PBMCs, mostly from graft donor cells, obtained 360 days after TCRalphabeta/CD19-depleted stem cell transplant. Receptors originate from a boy in the first two years of life who had a stem cell transplant for acute myeloid leukemia, so the T cells may come from the graft donor. The CDR3 runs from the conserved cysteine through the conserved F or W. The D gene is left open where the match is weak. Clone size is stated in some rows and not others, as once, few, many or a class when expanded.

- | - | TRBJ2-3 | TRBV5-6 | CASSFYDRRTDTQYF | TGTGCCAGCAGCTTTTATGACAGGCGCACAGATACGCAGTATTTT
few | - | TRBJ1-4 | TRBV20-1 | CSARVAEKLFF | TGCAGTGCTAGAGTCGCGGAAAAACTGTTTTTT
- | - | TRBJ1-1 | TRBV12-5 | CASGSLQGRPPRSTEAFF | TGTGCTAGTGGTTCACTACAGGGTCGGCCCCCGAGGAGCACTGAAGCTTTCTTT
many | - | TRBJ2-5 | TRBV9 | CASSVESGWGETQYF | TGTGCCAGCAGCGTAGAATCCGGCTGGGGCGAGACCCAGTACTTC
few | - | TRBJ2-3 | TRBV6-5 | CASSYLNRETDTQYF | TGTGCCAGCAGTTACCTCAACAGGGAAACAGATACGCAGTATTTT
few | TRBD2 | TRBJ2-1 | TRBV12-3/TRBV12-4 | CASRPLATNEQFF | TGTGCCAGCAGACCACTAGCGACCAATGAGCAGTTCTTC
- | - | TRBJ1-2 | TRBV6-1 | CASSKTVGNYGYTF | TGTGCCAGCAGTAAGACAGTGGGGAACTATGGCTACACCTTC
many | - | TRBJ2-5 | TRBV5-1 | CASSSTQETQYF | TGCGCCAGCAGCTCAACCCAAGAGACCCAGTACTTC
- | - | TRBJ2-5 | TRBV29-1 | CSAGGQGVKTQYF | TGCAGCGCCGGGGGCCAGGGGGTGAAGACCCAGTACTTC
many | - | TRBJ2-5 | TRBV28 | CASSSQGLETQYF | TGTGCCAGCAGTTCCCAGGGGTTAGAGACCCAGTACTTC
many | TRBD1 | TRBJ2-1 | TRBV5-1 | CASSPGQVYNEQFF | TGCGCCAGCAGCCCGGGACAGGTCTACAATGAGCAGTTCTTC
many | - | TRBJ2-6 | TRBV6-2/TRBV6-3 | CASSYGGSSGANVLTF | TGTGCCAGCAGTTACGGCGGTAGCTCTGGGGCCAACGTCCTGACTTTC
many | - | TRBJ2-3 | TRBV4-3 | CASSQEWRAGTDTQYF | TGCGCCAGCAGCCAAGAGTGGAGAGCGGGCACAGATACGCAGTATTTT
- | TRBD2 | TRBJ2-5 | TRBV5-4 | CASSSQRGVQETQYF | TGTGCCAGCAGCTCCCAACGGGGGGTCCAAGAGACCCAGTACTTC
- | TRBD1 | TRBJ2-1 | TRBV20-1 | CSATSKGQGSYNEQFF | TGCAGTGCTACAAGCAAAGGACAGGGGTCGTACAATGAGCAGTTCTTC
few | - | TRBJ1-6 | TRBV12-3/TRBV12-4 | CASSITGTADSPLHF | TGTGCCAGCAGTATTACCGGGACTGCTGATTCACCCCTCCACTTT
few | - | TRBJ1-4 | TRBV4-3 | CASSLERSPNEKLFF | TGCGCCAGCAGCCTAGAGAGGAGCCCTAATGAAAAACTGTTTTTT
few | - | TRBJ2-1 | TRBV5-1 | CASSDGDNEQFF | TGCGCCAGCAGCGACGGGGACAATGAGCAGTTCTTC
- | - | TRBJ1-1 | TRBV19 | CASIPSDLGTEAFF | TGTGCCAGTATCCCTAGTGACCTGGGCACTGAAGCTTTCTTT
- | - | TRBJ1-3 | TRBV21-1 | CASSKRAVAGGAGNTIYF | -